The 29 T cell receptor beta chains in this list originate from one sample, sequenced in a study of cytomegalovirus exposure and HLA in healthy donors. The PCR contained 60 Vbeta and 13 Jbeta primers. The method was immunoSEQ multiplex PCR; TCRdb's version includes in-frame clones alone and lacks a portion of them. The sample contains about 150,000 clones, roughly 80% of which appear only once. The sample taken for sequencing was PBMCs. The receptors come from a man aged 50-60 years in good health and CMV-seropositive.

This clone was observed once. The gene calls are TRBV27 and TRBJ2-3; 10 bases agree with TRBD2. CDR3 length: 15 amino acids. Per the germline V gene, CDR1 is MNHEY and CDR2 is SMNVEV (reference sequence). The ends lost 2 bases at V and 6 bases at J; junction bases unmatched: 5. In DNA, the CDR3 is TGTGCCAGCAGTTTAGCCAGCGGGGGGGTGGATACGCAGTATTTT. Residues: CASSLASGGVDTQYF.

V and J are TRBV10-1 and TRBJ1-1; no clear D. Germline V gene sequence: CDR1 WNHNN, CDR2 SYGVQD (reference sequence). V shed 2 bases and J shed 8 bases, with 15 bases lying between them. The CDR3 has 14 residues. The CDR3, as DNA: TGCGCCAGCAGTGAGCACGGGTCCCACGGGGAAGCTTTCTTT. It specifies CASSEHGSHGEAFF.

This chain connects TRBV28 to TRBJ1-2, with TRBD1 matching over 10 bases. This CDR3 region has 12 residues. CDR1 is MDHEN and CDR2 is SYDVKM in the germline V gene. Losses at the gene ends were 8 bases for V and 7 bases for J; bases not matched to a gene: 4. The DNA for the CDR3 is TGTGCCAGCCGACAGGGGGCTAGTGGCTACACCTTC. It specifies CASRQGASGYTF.

The chain is built from TRBV5-1 and TRBJ2-1, with D perhaps matching TRBD1 (6 bases). The V gene lost 6 bases and the J gene lost 9 bases, with 10 bases spanning the gap. Germline V lookup: CDR1 SGHRS, CDR2 YFSETQ. This CDR3 has 11 amino acids. For the CDR3, the DNA is TGCGCCAGCACCGAGGGGGTTGAGCAGTTCTTC. It specifies CASTEGVEQFF.

The genes are TRBV4-1 and TRBJ2-1; TRBD2 aligns across 7 bases. Germline loops: CDR1 MGHRA, CDR2 YSYEKL. The CDR3 sequence is 15 residues long. Trimming cost V 4 bases and J 4 bases; bases outside gene matches: 7. In nucleotides, the CDR3 is TGCGCCAGCAGCCTCGGACTAGAGGTGTACAATGAGCAGTTCTTC. Translation: CASSLGLEVYNEQFF.

V usage is TRBV10-3 and J usage is TRBJ1-5, with D perhaps TRBD1 (6 bases). V dropped 7 bases and J dropped 4 bases, with 11 bases sitting between them. CDR1 ENHRY and CDR2 SYGVKD come from the germline V gene. CDR3 length: 13 amino acids. CDR3 in amino acids: CAIMAGANQPQHF. The CDR3 DNA reads TGTGCCATCATGGCAGGGGCGAATCAGCCCCAGCATTTT.

This clone was counted between two and nine times. The gene calls are TRBV6-5 and TRBJ1-2; possible D gene TRBD1, 5 bases. Germline V gene lookup returns CDR1 MNHEY and CDR2 SVGAGI. The CDR3 is made up of 13 amino acids. Trimming left V 4 bases short and J 4 bases short, with 10 bases between. CDR3 in amino acids: CASSWARAYGYTF. In DNA form, the CDR3 reads TGTGCCAGCAGTTGGGCCAGGGCCTATGGCTACACCTTC.

The chain combines TRBV6-6 with TRBJ1-2, with a tentative D call TRBD1 (5 bases). Germline V gene data show CDR1 as MNHNY and CDR2 as SVGAGI (reference sequence). This CDR3 is 12 amino acids long. V was pared by 7 bases and J by 8 bases, with 14 bases between. CDR3: CASKGPIGGYTF. The CDR3 DNA reads as TGTGCCAGCAAGGGGCCTATTGGGGGCTACACCTTC.

The rearrangement links TRBV4-1 to TRBJ1-5; 10 positions match TRBD1. Germline V gene lookup returns CDR1 MGHRA and CDR2 YSYEKL. The CDR3 consists of 14 residues. V trimming: 4 bases; J trimming: 3 bases; junction bases outside the gene matches: 0. The CDR3 protein is CASSRQGANQPQHF. Here the CDR3 DNA reads TGCGCCAGCAGCCGACAGGGGGCCAATCAGCCCCAGCATTTT.

The gene calls are TRBV27 and TRBJ2-1, with D perhaps TRBD1 (6 bases). Looked up from germline, CDR1 is MNHEY and CDR2 is SMNVEV (reference sequence). Trimming cost V 3 bases and J 5 bases, with 14 bases left between them. CDR3 length equals 15 residues. Here the CDR3 reads CASSFRRTEHNEQFF. CDR3 in DNA: TGTGCCAGCAGTTTCAGAAGGACAGAACACAATGAGCAGTTCTTC.

This chain connects TRBV2 to TRBJ2-1; 7 bases agree with TRBD2. V trimming: 6 bases; J trimming: 3 bases; junction bases outside the gene matches: 5. The CDR3 is 14 amino acids. Germline lookup yields CDR1 SNHLY and CDR2 FYNNEI. The CDR3, as DNA: TGTGCCAGCAGGGGGCGGGAGAACTACAATGAGCAGTTCTTC. Protein sequence: CASRGRENYNEQFF.

The chain has TRBV7-6 and TRBJ2-3, with D possibly matching TRBD2 (5 bases). With 2 bases removed from V and 2 bases from J, the gap between germline ends came to 17 bases. Per the germline V gene, CDR1 is SGHVS and CDR2 is FNYEAQ. The CDR3 is made up of 17 amino acids. The CDR3 DNA reads TGTGCCAGCAGCTTAAGTGGACTGGGCGGATACACAGATACGCAGTATTTT. The encoded protein is CASSLSGLGGYTDTQYF.

This rearrangement joins TRBV5-1 to TRBJ1-4; D is unresolved. The germline CDR1 and CDR2 sequences are SGHRS and YFSETQ. Trimming cost V 4 bases and J 8 bases, with 12 bases left between them. CDR3 length equals 13 residues. The CDR3 DNA follows: TGCGCCAGCAGCCCTGAACCGGAGGAAAAACTGTTTTTT. This translates into CASSPEPEEKLFF.

This clone was recorded only once. CDR3 DNA: TGTGCCAGCAGCAAGACAGGCAACTCCTACGAGCAGTACTTC. Translating it yields CASSKTGNSYEQYF. The chain has TRBV5-4 and TRBJ2-7; D perhaps matches TRBD1 (6 bases). Germline V gene sequence: CDR1 SGHNT, CDR2 YYREEE (reference sequence). This CDR3 spans 14 amino acids. The V gene lost 4 bases and the J gene lost 0 bases, with 11 bases spanning the gap.

The rearrangement joins TRBV5-1 to TRBJ2-3, with D hard to call. The CDR3 loop spans 16 amino acids. CDR1 and CDR2 (germline): SGHRS, YFSETQ. V was shortened by 3 bases and J by 2 bases, with 16 bases between the two germline ends. CDR3 protein: CASSSPGQTFTDTQYF. The DNA of the CDR3 is TGCGCCAGCAGCTCGCCCGGCCAGACTTTCACAGATACGCAGTATTTT. Based on the CDR3 plus reference TRBV5-1 and TRBJ2-3, the full variable domain is KAGVTQTPRYLIKTRGQQVTLSCSPISGHRSVSWYQQTPGQGLQFLFEYFSETQRNKGNFPGRFSGRQFSNSRSEMNVSTLELGDSALYLCASSSPGQTFTDTQYFGPGTRLTVL.

The chain joins TRBV20-1 to TRBJ1-2; D unclear. Trimming took 6 bases from V and 8 from J, leaving 13 bases between them. Germline V lookup: CDR1 DFQATT, CDR2 SNEGSKA (reference sequence). The CDR3 is 11 residues long. The CDR3 reads CSASRLEGYTF. The CDR3 nucleotides are TGCAGTGCCAGCCGACTAGAGGGCTACACCTTC.

The V gene is TRBV6-5, the J gene TRBJ2-7, with D possibly TRBD2 on 6 matching bases. The CDR3 totals 15 residues. Germline-derived CDR1 and CDR2 are MNHEY and SVGAGI. V was shortened by 2 bases and J by 3 bases, with 14 bases between the two germline ends. The CDR3 DNA is TGTGCCAGCAGTTACGGGCGGCTAGCGCTCTACGAGCAGTACTTC. Protein: CASSYGRLALYEQYF.

This clone was counted a single time. The genes are TRBV5-8 and TRBJ1-4; D unclear. CDR3 length equals 14 residues. V dropped 3 bases and J dropped 0 bases, with 6 bases sitting between them. CDR1 is SGHTS and CDR2 is YDEGEE in the germline V gene. The CDR3 sequence: CASSWSSTNEKLFF. CDR3 DNA sequence: TGTGCCAGCAGCTGGAGTTCAACTAATGAAAAACTGTTTTTT.

The chain couples TRBV7-6 to TRBJ1-3; D is unresolved. The CDR3 has 15 amino acids. Trimming took off 5 bases at V and 0 bases at J, with 11 bases between the two ends. The germline gives CDR1 SGHVS, CDR2 FNYEAQ. This CDR3 is CASSRYFTSGNTIYF. DNA for the CDR3: TGTGCCAGCAGCCGATACTTCACCTCTGGAAACACCATATATTTT.

This clone was seen just once. One end of the junction fails to match germline, which may point to a read error. This chain connects TRBV30 to TRBJ1-4; D is uncertain. Germline V CDR1 and CDR2: GTSNPN, SVGIG (reference sequence). The CDR3 runs 13 residues. CDR3: CAWNGRSKEKLFF. The CDR3 DNA reads TGTGCCTGGAATGGCAGGTCTAAGGAAAAACTGTTTTTT.

This clone was observed once. This rearrangement joins TRBV7-2 to TRBJ2-5; 11 bases match TRBD1. The CDR3 loop spans 15 amino acids. The junction had 4 bases not matched to a gene; V was cut back by 2 bases and J by 5 bases. Looked up from germline, CDR1 is SGHTA and CDR2 is FQGNSA. In DNA form, the CDR3 reads TGTGCCAGCAGCTTATTCGGGACAGGGGGTGAGACCCAGTACTTC. This encodes CASSLFGTGGETQYF.

This chain connects TRBV30 to TRBJ1-2; 11 positions agree with TRBD1. CDR3 length equals 16 residues. Per germline, CDR1 GTSNPN and CDR2 SVGIG (reference sequence). V was pared by 4 bases and J by 2 bases, with 9 bases of the junction left unmatched. The DNA for the CDR3 is TGTGCCTGGAACCACCCCCGGGACAGGGGGAACTATGGCTACACCTTC. Its protein product is CAWNHPRDRGNYGYTF.

The CDR3 DNA reads as TGTGCCAGCAGCACCCGGGGGGGCCAGGACGGGGAGCTGTTTTTT. Amino acids: CASSTRGGQDGELFF. The chain uses TRBV9 and TRBJ2-2, with 8 positions matching TRBD2. Germline lookup yields CDR1 SGDLS and CDR2 YYNGEE. The V segment lost 4 bases and the J segment 7 bases; nucleotides outside the gene matches: 9. This CDR3 has 15 residues.

The chain combines TRBV4-2 with TRBJ1-2; D is uncertain. Per the germline V gene, CDR1 is LGHNA and CDR2 is YNFKEQ. V shed 8 bases and J shed 2 bases, with 6 bases lying between them. This CDR3 comprises 11 residues. The CDR3 nucleotides are TGTGCCAGCTCACAGAACTATGGCTACACCTTC. This sequence encodes CASSQNYGYTF.

The rearrangement joins TRBV28 to TRBJ1-2; no definite D call. The CDR3 loop spans 12 amino acids. Germline V lookup: CDR1 MDHEN, CDR2 SYDVKM. Trimming cost V 5 bases and J 9 bases, with 13 bases left between them. The CDR3 DNA is TGTGCCAGCAGTACCCGGGTAGCGAGCTACACCTTC. Protein sequence: CASSTRVASYTF.

The V and J genes are TRBV7-9 and TRBJ2-6; TRBD2 aligns across 15 bases. CDR1 SEHNR and CDR2 FQNEAQ come from the germline V gene (reference sequence). The CDR3 runs to 19 residues. The J segment lost 3 bases and the V segment lost 5 bases, leaving 8 bases of the junction unmatched. The CDR3 spells CASSLWTSGRAFGANVLTF. CDR3 DNA: TGTGCCAGCAGCCTTTGGACTAGCGGGAGGGCCTTTGGGGCCAACGTCCTGACTTTC.

This clone was observed a handful of times. The chain links TRBV6-5 to TRBJ2-5, with 11 nucleotides matching TRBD2. V was clipped by 5 bases and J by 3 bases; unmatched bases: 5. This CDR3 is 15 amino acids long. The V gene's germline CDR1 is MNHEY and CDR2 SVGAGI. The CDR3 coding sequence is TGTGCCAGCAGTCGGACTAGCGGGCCGAAAGAGACCCAGTACTTC. Its protein is CASSRTSGPKETQYF.

The chain employs TRBV19 and TRBJ1-5, with D possibly matching TRBD1 (5 bases). V dropped 2 bases and J dropped 3 bases, with 14 bases sitting between them. This CDR3 is built from 16 residues. The germline V gene encodes CDR1 LNHDA and CDR2 SQIVND (reference sequence). The CDR3 reads CASSIRGQGDNQPQHF. The CDR3 region has the DNA TGTGCCAGTAGTATAAGAGGTCAGGGTGACAATCAGCCCCAGCATTTT.

The chain links TRBV9 to TRBJ2-1, with 7 bases identical to TRBD2. Trimming at V came to 5 bases and at J to 10 bases, leaving 12 bases not matched to a gene. The CDR3 consists of 14 residues. Germline V gene lookup returns CDR1 SGDLS and CDR2 YYNGEE. This CDR3 reads CASSPASRELEQFF. The CDR3 DNA sequence: TGTGCCAGCAGTCCAGCCTCGCGGGAGTTAGAGCAGTTCTTC.